Listed here are 10 T cell receptor beta chains from one sample, sequenced in a study of blood T cell repertoires in COVID-19. TCRdb's table, derived via immunoSEQ multiplex PCR, lists solely in-frame clones and lacks some. This sample yields about 210,000 clones, of which 81% are seen a single time; 8.9% belongs to the top ten. Sequenced material: PBMCs or T cells enriched from blood (not recorded which). These receptors were collected from a woman aged 45-59 years with acute COVID-19.

The chain uses TRBV18 and TRBJ1-4; no clear D gene. The CDR3 consists of 13 residues. Trimming took off 1 base at V and 5 bases at J, with 5 bases between the two ends. The germline gives CDR1 KGHSH, CDR2 LQKENI. The CDR3 sequence: CASSPRPNEKLFF. In DNA form, the CDR3 reads TGTGCCAGCTCACCACGGCCCAATGAAAAACTGTTTTTT.

This clone appeared once. In nucleotides, the CDR3 is TGTGCCAGCAGTTCGTCGGACAGCTCCTATGGCTACACCTTC. Amino acids: CASSSSDSSYGYTF. This sequence joins TRBV28 and TRBJ1-2, with D perhaps matching TRBD1 (6 bases). The CDR3 consists of 14 residues. From germline, CDR1 is MDHEN and CDR2 SYDVKM. The germline V and J ends were trimmed by 4 bases and 4 bases, with 13 bases remaining between them.

The chain links TRBV19 to TRBJ1-2, with 7 bases that match TRBD1. The CDR3 has 13 residues. CDR1 and CDR2 from the germline V gene are LNHDA and SQIVND (reference sequence). Trimming at V came to 6 bases and at J to 5 bases, leaving 6 bases not matched to a gene. CDR3 in DNA: TGTGCCAGTAGGGACCGGGACAGATATGGCTACACCTTC. Translated: CASRDRDRYGYTF.

This clone was observed once. Distinct nucleotide sequences in the sample also encode this CDR3. V usage is TRBV15 and J usage is TRBJ1-1, with TRBD1 identical over 7 bases. Germline values: CDR1 LNHNV, CDR2 YYDKDF (reference sequence). The CDR3 is 12 amino acids. V lost 6 bases and J lost 4; bases outside the gene matches: 2. The CDR3 region has the DNA TGTGCCACCAGTACAGGGGTCACTGAAGCTTTCTTT. It codes for CATSTGVTEAFF.

In this sample, this clone turned up many times. The chain has TRBV5-8 and TRBJ2-1; the match to TRBD1 covers 9 bases. Trimming removed 4 bases from V and 4 bases from J; junction bases left unmatched: 9. The CDR3 totals 16 residues. Germline CDR1 SGHTS, CDR2 YDEGEE. The chain's CDR3 is CASSQTGTGRYNEQFF. The DNA for the CDR3 is TGTGCCAGCAGCCAGACCGGGACAGGGAGGTACAATGAGCAGTTCTTC.

This clone was detected only once. V is TRBV7-2 and J is TRBJ2-1, with TRBD2 as a possible D gene (5 bases). Germline values: CDR1 SGHTA, CDR2 FQGNSA. The CDR3 is 14 residues long. V was shortened by 7 bases and J by 5 bases, with 15 bases between the two germline ends. CDR3 sequence reads: CASTPTREDNEQFF. Written as DNA, the CDR3 is TGTGCCAGCACCCCGACGAGGGAAGACAATGAGCAGTTCTTC.

This chain uses TRBV12-3 or TRBV12-4 with TRBJ2-7; TRBD1 matches 7 bases. This CDR3 is 13 amino acids long. V shed 1 base and J 5 bases; nucleotides not matched to a gene: 2. The CDR3 bases are TGTGCCAGCAGTTTAGAGGGGGCCCACGAGCAGTACTTC. This sequence encodes CASSLEGAHEQYF.

This chain links TRBV6-5 with TRBJ1-6, with TRBD1 matching 9 bases. The CDR3 sequence is 16 residues long. V was pared by 2 bases and J by 7 bases, with 6 bases of the junction left unmatched. Germline values: CDR1 MNHEY, CDR2 SVGAGI. The CDR3, as DNA: TGTGCCAGCAGTTACGATAGTGGGACAGGGAATTCACCCCTCCACTTT. Its translation: CASSYDSGTGNSPLHF.

This clone showed up just once. J is TRBJ2-1 and V is TRBV15; perhaps TRBD2 as D (6 bases). Germline loops: CDR1 LNHNV, CDR2 YYDKDF (reference sequence). The CDR3 is 15 residues long. V dropped 0 bases and J dropped 4 bases, with 10 bases sitting between them. CDR3 coding DNA: TGTGCCACCAGCAGAGAAGGGGACTCTTACAATGAGCAGTTCTTC. Protein: CATSREGDSYNEQFF.

This sequence joins TRBV5-1 and TRBJ1-1; 9 nucleotides line up with TRBD1. The CDR3 covers 15 residues. V shed 7 bases and J 0 bases; nucleotides not matched to a gene: 7. Germline CDR1 is SGHRS and CDR2 is YFSETQ. CDR3 amino acids: CASSDRGAMNTEAFF. Written as DNA, the CDR3 is TGCGCCAGCTCGGACAGGGGTGCCATGAACACTGAAGCTTTCTTT.